These T cell receptor beta chains were read from a single sample in a study of cytomegalovirus exposure and HLA in healthy donors. Profiling relied on immunoSEQ multiplex PCR, and the TCRdb table lists in-frame clones only, not all of them. The table includes fewer than 250,000 clones, 80% to 90% detected once. Specimen: PBMCs. These receptor sequences come from a man aged 25-45 years in good health and CMV-seronegative. Each CDR3 is given with its conserved first and last residue. The D gene is left open where the match is weak. Expanded clones are given a class, and other clones once, few, many or no size at all.

j_gene | d_gene | abundance | v_gene | CDR3aa | CDR3nt
TRBJ1-6 | . | . | TRBV10-2 | CASRITGNSNSPLHF | TGCGCCAGCAGAATAACAGGGAATTCTAATTCACCCCTCCACTTT
TRBJ1-4 | . | few | TRBV6-1 | CASSLLQGKGKLFF | TGTGCCAGCAGTTTATTACAGGGCAAAGGAAAACTGTTTTTT
TRBJ1-2 | TRBD1 | once | TRBV18 | CASSRGQDPLPYGYTF | TGTGCCAGCTCACGAGGACAGGACCCCTTGCCCTATGGCTACACCTTC
TRBJ2-3 | . | . | TRBV6-6 | CASTRGASADTQYF | TGTGCCAGCACCCGGGGGGCGAGTGCAGATACGCAGTATTTT
TRBJ2-3 | . | . | TRBV5-1 | CASSVQGEWLTDTQYF | TGCGCCAGCAGCGTACAGGGTGAATGGCTCACAGATACGCAGTATTTT
TRBJ1-2 | . | . | TRBV7-2 | CASSLGIMADGYTF | TGTGCCAGCAGCTTAGGAATAATGGCCGATGGCTACACCTTC
TRBJ2-5 | TRBD1 | . | TRBV6-1 | CASIGTAQQETQYF | TGTGCCAGCATCGGGACAGCTCAACAAGAGACCCAGTACTTC
TRBJ2-7 | . | . | TRBV6-6 | CASSYEGGPYEQYF | TGTGCCAGCAGTTACGAGGGAGGCCCCTACGAGCAGTACTTC
TRBJ2-3 | . | . | TRBV7-6 | CASSLEWGQTDTQYF | TGTGCCAGCAGCTTAGAATGGGGGCAAACAGATACGCAGTATTTT
TRBJ1-5 | . | . | TRBV2 | CASSDGENQPQHF | TGTGCCAGCAGTGACGGGGAAAATCAGCCCCAGCATTTT
TRBJ2-3 | TRBD1 | . | TRBV4-3 | CASSRRRGQTDTQYF | TGCGCCAGCAGCCGTCGCAGGGGGCAGACAGATACGCAGTATTTT
TRBJ2-3 | . | . | TRBV7-2 | CASSLAGGSDTQYF | TGTGCCAGCAGCTTAGCGGGGGGTTCAGATACGCAGTATTTT
TRBJ1-2 | TRBD1 | . | TRBV6-1 | CASRQGALSYTF | TGTGCCAGCCGACAGGGGGCTTTGAGCTACACCTTC
TRBJ2-7 | TRBD2 | . | TRBV5-1 | CASSGTSDEQYF | TGCGCCAGCAGCGGGACTAGCGACGAGCAGTACTTC
TRBJ1-3 | . | . | TRBV5-1 | CASSLSGYGNTIYF | TGCGCCAGCAGCTTGTCAGGGTACGGAAACACCATATATTTT
TRBJ1-6 | . | few | TRBV21-1 | CASSKALSRVWDSPLHF | TGTGCCAGCAGCAAAGCCCTCTCCAGGGTTTGGGATTCACCCCTCCACTTT
TRBJ2-3 | TRBD1 | . | TRBV2 | CASSRDRGPTDTQYF | TGTGCCAGCAGTCGGGACAGGGGCCCCACAGATACGCAGTATTTT
TRBJ2-2 | . | . | TRBV6-1 | CASITTGRNTGELFF | TGTGCCAGCATAACGACAGGCCGGAACACCGGGGAGCTGTTTTTT
TRBJ2-6 | . | . | TRBV5-6 | CASRGISGASVLTF | TGTGCCAGCCGTGGAATTTCTGGGGCCAGCGTCCTGACTTTC
TRBJ2-1 | . | . | TRBV21-1 | CASSAQTGVGGQFF | TGTGCCAGCAGCGCCCAGACAGGGGTGGGGGGGCAGTTCTTC
TRBJ2-1 | TRBD2 | . | TRBV7-6 | CASSSTAGGPYNEQFF | TGTGCCAGCAGCTCCACCGCGGGGGGGCCTTACAATGAGCAGTTCTTC
TRBJ1-2 | . | . | TRBV2 | CASSLDSNYGYTF | TGTGCCAGCAGTTTGGACAGTAACTATGGCTACACCTTC
TRBJ2-3 | TRBD2 | . | TRBV5-6 | CASSLASLAGGGADTQYF | TGTGCCAGCAGCTTGGCCTCACTAGCGGGGGGTGGGGCAGATACGCAGTATTTT
TRBJ2-7 | . | . | TRBV5-1 | CASSLGGAGYEQYF | TGCGCCAGCAGCTTGGGCGGGGCAGGCTACGAGCAGTACTTC
TRBJ1-1 | . | . | TRBV6-6 | CASSYSTGNTEAFF | TGTGCCAGCAGTTACTCGACAGGGAACACTGAAGCTTTCTTT
TRBJ2-3 | TRBD2 | . | TRBV5-1 | CASSLTSASTDTQYF | TGCGCCAGCAGCCTGACTAGCGCCAGCACAGATACGCAGTATTTT
TRBJ1-5 | . | . | TRBV5-1 | CASSLGGTGGQPQHF | TGCGCCAGCAGCTTGGGGGGGACCGGGGGTCAGCCCCAGCATTTT
TRBJ2-3 | . | . | TRBV7-2 | CASSFRLGTDTQYF | TGTGCCAGCAGCTTTCGACTAGGCACAGATACGCAGTATTTT
TRBJ2-3 | . | . | TRBV5-1 | CASGLRVLGTDTQYF | TGCGCCAGCGGCCTCAGGGTCCTTGGCACAGATACGCAGTATTTT
TRBJ2-5 | TRBD2 | few | TRBV9 | CASSPGSLAGGAETQYF | TGTGCCAGCAGCCCCGGCTCACTAGCGGGGGGGGCAGAGACCCAGTACTTC
TRBJ2-3 | . | . | TRBV29-1 | CSVIGRGSDTQYF | TGCAGCGTTATTGGACGGGGGTCCGATACGCAGTATTTT
TRBJ1-1 | TRBD1 | . | TRBV6-5 | CATKIGQGANTEAFF | TGTGCCACCAAAATCGGACAGGGGGCGAACACTGAAGCTTTCTTT
TRBJ2-3 | . | few | TRBV6-5 | CASSKRGTLNTQYF | TGTGCCAGCAGTAAACGCGGGACCCTGAATACGCAGTATTTT
TRBJ1-5 | . | once | TRBV6-1 | CASSAHPTAYSNQPQHF | TGTGCCAGCAGTGCCCACCCGACAGCTTATAGCAATCAGCCCCAGCATTTT
TRBJ2-5 | . | . | TRBV6-5 | CASSYGGQQETQYF | TGTGCCAGCAGTTACGGAGGGCAGCAAGAGACCCAGTACTTC
TRBJ2-2 | TRBD2 | . | TRBV7-8 | CAGGLAGTGELFF | TGTGCCGGGGGACTAGCGGGCACCGGGGAGCTGTTTTTT
TRBJ1-6 | . | . | TRBV15 | CATSRGALNSPLHF | TGTGCCACCAGCAGAGGGGCTCTTAATTCACCCCTCCACTTT
TRBJ2-7 | . | . | TRBV10-2 | CASSLTGYEQYF | TGCGCCAGCAGTCTAACAGGGTACGAGCAGTACTTC
TRBJ1-5 | . | . | TRBV6-1 | CASSFRDYSNQPQHF | TGTGCCAGCAGTTTCAGGGATTATAGCAATCAGCCCCAGCATTTT
TRBJ2-7 | TRBD1 | . | TRBV4-1 | CASSQVVRDSYEQYF | TGCGCCAGCAGCCAAGTTGTCCGGGACAGCTACGAGCAGTACTTC
TRBJ2-7 | . | once | TRBV4-1 | CASSQDIRVHTYEQYF | TGCGCCAGCAGCCAAGATATCAGGGTACATACCTACGAGCAGTACTTC
TRBJ2-7 | TRBD2 | . | TRBV5-1 | CASSSSGGSYEQYF | TGCGCCAGCAGCTCTAGCGGGGGCTCCTACGAGCAGTACTTC
TRBJ1-6 | . | . | TRBV7-2 | CASSPTGNSPLHF | TGTGCCAGCAGCCCGACGGGGAATTCACCCCTCCACTTT